Listed below are T cell receptor beta chains from one sample, sequenced in a study of OX40 agonist ivuxolimab in advanced cancers. Only in-frame clones appear in the TCRdb table, and some are missing; sequencing was by immunoSEQ multiplex PCR. The data contain about 69,000 clones, approximately 86% of them singletons. Sequenced material: CD4+ or CD8+ T cells sorted from blood, taken in a trial of the OX40 agonist ivuxolimab. Source of these receptors: an adult with an advanced solid tumor such as melanoma, head and neck, liver or kidney cancer. Both conserved end residues are part of each CDR3. The order of the fields is J gene, D gene, clone size, V gene, CDR3 DNA, CDR3 protein. A D gene is named only where the DNA matches it firmly. Size is stated for part of the rows, as once, few or many counts, or as a class when the clone is expanded.

j_gene: TRBJ2-7; d_gene: TRBD1; abundance: -; v_gene: TRBV19; CDR3nt: TGTGCCAGTAGTATAACAGGGGGCTTCAACGAGCAGTACTTC; CDR3aa: CASSITGGFNEQYF
j_gene: TRBJ1-2; d_gene: -; abundance: -; v_gene: TRBV28; CDR3nt: TGTGCCAGCAGACCTGCAAATGGCTACACCTTC; CDR3aa: CASRPANGYTF
j_gene: TRBJ2-7; d_gene: TRBD2; abundance: -; v_gene: TRBV5-5; CDR3nt: TGTGCCAGCAGCTTACGGGGAGGGACCTACGAGCAGTACTTC; CDR3aa: CASSLRGGTYEQYF
j_gene: TRBJ2-3; d_gene: -; abundance: -; v_gene: TRBV7-3; CDR3nt: TGTGCCAGCAGCTTACGGCTAGCTACAGATACGCAGTATTTT; CDR3aa: CASSLRLATDTQYF
j_gene: TRBJ1-1; d_gene: TRBD1; abundance: -; v_gene: TRBV6-4; CDR3nt: TGTGCCAGCAGGCAGGGGGTTAACACTGAAGCTTTCTTT; CDR3aa: CASRQGVNTEAFF
j_gene: TRBJ2-6; d_gene: -; abundance: -; v_gene: TRBV28; CDR3nt: TGTGCCAGCAGTTTGGCAGGCAGGGTCTCTGGGGCCAACGTCCTGACTTTC; CDR3aa: CASSLAGRVSGANVLTF
j_gene: TRBJ2-7; d_gene: -; abundance: -; v_gene: TRBV18; CDR3nt: TGTGCCAGCTCCCCGAATGGGCTAGCCTACGAGCAGTACTTC; CDR3aa: CASSPNGLAYEQYF
j_gene: TRBJ1-1; d_gene: TRBD1; abundance: -; v_gene: TRBV30; CDR3nt: TGTGCCTGGAGCAACCGGGACAGGGGTTTCATGAACACTGAAGCTTTCTTT; CDR3aa: CAWSNRDRGFMNTEAFF
j_gene: TRBJ1-5; d_gene: -; abundance: -; v_gene: TRBV27; CDR3nt: TGTGCCAGCAGTGCGGCGGGTAGCAATCAGCCCCAGCATTTT; CDR3aa: CASSAAGSNQPQHF
j_gene: TRBJ2-2; d_gene: -; abundance: -; v_gene: TRBV11-2; CDR3nt: TGTGCCAGCAGCCCTGCAGCAGGGCTTTACAACACCGGGGAGCTGTTTTTT; CDR3aa: CASSPAAGLYNTGELFF
j_gene: TRBJ2-7; d_gene: TRBD1; abundance: once; v_gene: TRBV30; CDR3nt: TGTGCCTGGAGGATGGACAGGGGTCCCTACGAGCAGTACTTC; CDR3aa: CAWRMDRGPYEQYF
j_gene: TRBJ2-7; d_gene: -; abundance: -; v_gene: TRBV27; CDR3nt: TGTGCCAGCACCCCTACCTCCAGGGCCGCCTACGAGCAGTACTTC; CDR3aa: CASTPTSRAAYEQYF
j_gene: TRBJ1-1; d_gene: TRBD1; abundance: -; v_gene: TRBV6-5; CDR3nt: TGTGCCAGCAGTTACGCGGGGACAGGGGATTTCGCTGAAGCTTTCTTT; CDR3aa: CASSYAGTGDFAEAFF
j_gene: TRBJ2-6; d_gene: -; abundance: -; v_gene: TRBV11-2; CDR3nt: TGTGCCAGCAGCCCTCTTTGGGGGGCGGCTGGGGCCAACGTCCTGACTTTC; CDR3aa: CASSPLWGAAGANVLTF
j_gene: TRBJ2-1; d_gene: -; abundance: -; v_gene: TRBV14; CDR3nt: TGTACCAGCAGCCAGGGGGGGTACAATGAGCAGTTCTTC; CDR3aa: CTSSQGGYNEQFF
j_gene: TRBJ1-6; d_gene: -; abundance: -; v_gene: TRBV6-1; CDR3nt: TGTGCCAGCGGAGAGGGGAGCTCCTATAATTCACCCCTCCACTTT; CDR3aa: CASGEGSSYNSPLHF
j_gene: TRBJ1-6; d_gene: -; abundance: once; v_gene: TRBV9; CDR3nt: TGTGCCAGCAGCGCCCCGCAGTCACCCCTCCACTTT; CDR3aa: CASSAPQSPLHF
j_gene: TRBJ2-3; d_gene: -; abundance: -; v_gene: TRBV7-3; CDR3nt: TGTGCCAGCAGCTTAAGTGGAGCAGATACGCAGTATTTT; CDR3aa: CASSLSGADTQYF
j_gene: TRBJ1-4; d_gene: -; abundance: -; v_gene: TRBV28; CDR3nt: TGTGCCAGCAGTTTAGGGGGGTCGACTAATGAAAAACTGTTTTTT; CDR3aa: CASSLGGSTNEKLFF
j_gene: TRBJ2-2; d_gene: -; abundance: -; v_gene: TRBV9; CDR3nt: TGTGCCAGCAGCGTACAAGGAACTGGGGAGCTGTTTTTT; CDR3aa: CASSVQGTGELFF
j_gene: TRBJ1-3; d_gene: -; abundance: -; v_gene: TRBV2; CDR3nt: TGTGCCAGCATGAGGGATGAGTCTGGAAACACCATATATTTT; CDR3aa: CASMRDESGNTIYF
j_gene: TRBJ1-2; d_gene: TRBD1; abundance: -; v_gene: TRBV6-6; CDR3nt: TGTGCCAGCAGTGGACGACAGGGAGGCGGCTACACCTTC; CDR3aa: CASSGRQGGGYTF
j_gene: TRBJ1-4; d_gene: -; abundance: -; v_gene: TRBV19; CDR3nt: TGTGCCAGTAGTATTGTTCCGGCCCGTGAGGAAAAACTGTTTTTT; CDR3aa: CASSIVPAREEKLFF
j_gene: TRBJ1-3; d_gene: -; abundance: -; v_gene: TRBV6-6; CDR3nt: TGTGCCAGCAGTTACGGCCGGAGCTCTGGAAACACCATATATTTT; CDR3aa: CASSYGRSSGNTIYF
j_gene: TRBJ2-4; d_gene: -; abundance: -; v_gene: TRBV4-2; CDR3nt: TGTGCCAGCAGCCAAGAGAGGGGGAACGTCAAAAACATTCAGTACTTC; CDR3aa: CASSQERGNVKNIQYF
j_gene: TRBJ1-1; d_gene: -; abundance: -; v_gene: TRBV7-2; CDR3nt: TGTGCCAGCAGCCATGGCTTAGGGGGTGATACTGAAGCTTTCTTT; CDR3aa: CASSHGLGGDTEAFF
j_gene: TRBJ1-1; d_gene: TRBD1; abundance: once; v_gene: TRBV29-1; CDR3nt: TGCAGCGCCCTGGACAGGGGACTGAACACTGAAGCTTTCTTT; CDR3aa: CSALDRGLNTEAFF
j_gene: TRBJ2-1; d_gene: -; abundance: -; v_gene: TRBV7-2; CDR3nt: TGTGCCAGCAGCTTGGAGGGGGCGAGGTCCTACAATGAGCAGTTCTTC; CDR3aa: CASSLEGARSYNEQFF
j_gene: TRBJ2-7; d_gene: TRBD1; abundance: -; v_gene: TRBV11-1; CDR3nt: TGTGCCAGCAGTTCTAACAGGGGGCGGGCCGAGCAGTACTTC; CDR3aa: CASSSNRGRAEQYF
j_gene: TRBJ2-7; d_gene: -; abundance: -; v_gene: TRBV7-9; CDR3nt: TGTGCCAGCAGCTTAGTCTCCTACGAGCAGTACTTC; CDR3aa: CASSLVSYEQYF
j_gene: TRBJ1-2; d_gene: TRBD1; abundance: -; v_gene: TRBV5-4; CDR3nt: TGTGCCAGCAGCCCGGCGGGACAGTTCTCCGGAGGCTATGGCTACACCTTC; CDR3aa: CASSPAGQFSGGYGYTF
j_gene: TRBJ1-2; d_gene: -; abundance: few; v_gene: TRBV27; CDR3nt: TGTGCCAGCCGTGCCCCAGGCGGAAATCTCTATGGCTACACCTTC; CDR3aa: CASRAPGGNLYGYTF
j_gene: TRBJ2-5; d_gene: -; abundance: -; v_gene: TRBV5-1; CDR3nt: TGCGCCAGCAGCCTACAATTGGGGGAACAGACCCAGTACTTC; CDR3aa: CASSLQLGEQTQYF
j_gene: TRBJ2-1; d_gene: -; abundance: -; v_gene: TRBV19; CDR3nt: TGTGCCAGTAGCAGCCCACAGCGGGCAGGGAGAAATGAGCAGTTCTTC; CDR3aa: CASSSPQRAGRNEQFF
j_gene: TRBJ1-6; d_gene: -; abundance: few; v_gene: TRBV28; CDR3nt: TGTGCCATCCAAGGGAATTCACCCCTCCACTTT; CDR3aa: CAIQGNSPLHF
j_gene: TRBJ2-6; d_gene: -; abundance: -; v_gene: TRBV5-1; CDR3nt: TGCGCCAGCAGCTTGCGTGCCTCTGGGGCCAACGTCCTGACTTTC; CDR3aa: CASSLRASGANVLTF
j_gene: TRBJ2-1; d_gene: -; abundance: once; v_gene: TRBV27; CDR3nt: TGTGCCAGCAGCGGAGGGTGGGGAAGGTCCTACAATGAGCAGTTCTTC; CDR3aa: CASSGGWGRSYNEQFF
j_gene: TRBJ1-4; d_gene: -; abundance: -; v_gene: TRBV30; CDR3nt: TGTGCCTGGAGTGTACGTATCAGGGGAGGAGAAAAACTGTTTTTT; CDR3aa: CAWSVRIRGGEKLFF
j_gene: TRBJ1-2; d_gene: TRBD1; abundance: -; v_gene: TRBV5-1; CDR3nt: TGCGCCAGCAGGGATCCGGGACAGGCTTTCTATGGCTACACCTTC; CDR3aa: CASRDPGQAFYGYTF
j_gene: TRBJ2-4; d_gene: -; abundance: -; v_gene: TRBV11-3; CDR3nt: TGTGCCAGCAGCCCGCGGCCTGGACAAGCCAAAAACATTCAGTACTTC; CDR3aa: CASSPRPGQAKNIQYF
j_gene: TRBJ2-1; d_gene: -; abundance: -; v_gene: TRBV7-2; CDR3nt: TGTGCCAGCAGCCCCCGGACGCGGTCGACCTACAATGAGCAGTTCTTC; CDR3aa: CASSPRTRSTYNEQFF
j_gene: TRBJ2-7; d_gene: TRBD1; abundance: -; v_gene: TRBV5-4; CDR3nt: TGTGCCAGCAAATTACAGGGGGCGGGGTCCTACGAGCAGTACTTC; CDR3aa: CASKLQGAGSYEQYF
j_gene: TRBJ2-7; d_gene: TRBD1; abundance: -; v_gene: TRBV10-2; CDR3nt: TGCGCCAGCAGTGGAGCCGGGACAGGCTACGAGCAGTACTTC; CDR3aa: CASSGAGTGYEQYF
j_gene: TRBJ1-5; d_gene: -; abundance: -; v_gene: TRBV4-1; CDR3nt: TGCGCCAGCAGCCAAGACCCCGACCGGGCCCCTCCTCTTGGCAGCAATCAGCCCCAGCATTTT; CDR3aa: CASSQDPDRAPPLGSNQPQHF
j_gene: TRBJ1-2; d_gene: TRBD1; abundance: -; v_gene: TRBV28; CDR3nt: TGTGCCAGCAGAGAGCACGTGCTCGGACAGGCTGACTATGGCTACACCTTC; CDR3aa: CASREHVLGQADYGYTF
j_gene: TRBJ2-7; d_gene: -; abundance: once; v_gene: TRBV19; CDR3nt: TGTGCCAGTAGTATGGGCCGGGGCGGGGGCAACGAGCAGTACTTC; CDR3aa: CASSMGRGGGNEQYF
j_gene: TRBJ2-7; d_gene: -; abundance: -; v_gene: TRBV5-1; CDR3nt: TGCGCCAGCAGCTTGGGGGCCTACGAGCAGTACTTC; CDR3aa: CASSLGAYEQYF
j_gene: TRBJ1-1; d_gene: -; abundance: -; v_gene: TRBV7-3; CDR3nt: TGTGCCAGCAGCCTCGGGTTGGACACTGAAGCTTTCTTT; CDR3aa: CASSLGLDTEAFF
j_gene: TRBJ1-2; d_gene: TRBD1; abundance: -; v_gene: TRBV6-1; CDR3nt: TGTGCCAGCAGTGAACCGGACAGGGCTAACTATGGCTACACCTTC; CDR3aa: CASSEPDRANYGYTF
j_gene: TRBJ2-5; d_gene: -; abundance: -; v_gene: TRBV28; CDR3nt: TGTGCCAGCAGTCCCGGCCGGGCGGCGACCCAAGAGACCCAGTACTTC; CDR3aa: CASSPGRAATQETQYF
j_gene: TRBJ1-1; d_gene: -; abundance: -; v_gene: TRBV29-1; CDR3nt: TGCAGCGTTGAAGGGCAGGGTTCCACTGAAGCTTTCTTT; CDR3aa: CSVEGQGSTEAFF
j_gene: TRBJ1-3; d_gene: TRBD1; abundance: -; v_gene: TRBV19; CDR3nt: TGTGCCAGCAACCGTCGGGACAGAGCCTTCTCTGGAAACACCATATATTTT; CDR3aa: CASNRRDRAFSGNTIYF
j_gene: TRBJ2-4; d_gene: -; abundance: few; v_gene: TRBV5-1; CDR3nt: TGCGCCAGCAGCTTAGATGGAGGGACCAAAAACATTCAGTACTTC; CDR3aa: CASSLDGGTKNIQYF